Listed here are 24 T cell receptor beta chains from one sample, sequenced in a study of blood T cell repertoires in COVID-19. The repertoire was sequenced with immunoSEQ multiplex PCR; TCRdb's copy has only in-frame clones and lacks some. Of some 490,000 clones listed, about nine tenths are singletons. What was sequenced was PBMCs or T cells enriched from blood (not recorded which). The receptors shown here come from a woman in her sixties or seventies who had recovered from COVID-19.

V is TRBV2 and J is TRBJ2-2; D gene unclear. V dropped 6 bases and J dropped 7 bases, with 15 bases sitting between them. Germline lookup yields CDR1 SNHLY and CDR2 FYNNEI. This CDR3 spans 14 amino acids. CDR3 sequence (DNA): TGTGCCAGCAGCCTAGACTCAATCGGCGGGGAGCTGTTTTTT. It translates to CASSLDSIGGELFF.

The chain is built from TRBV7-8 and TRBJ2-1, with 9 bases aligning to TRBD1. V lost 1 base to trimming and J lost 1 base; unmatched junction nucleotides: 14. CDR1 is SGHVS, CDR2 FQNEAQ, per germline. The CDR3 sequence is 20 residues long. CDR3: CASSLGRDRAYTPSYNEQFF. As DNA, the CDR3 is TGTGCCAGCAGCTTAGGCCGGGACAGGGCGTATACCCCTTCCTACAATGAGCAGTTCTTC.

A single count supports this clone. The chain couples TRBV12-3 or TRBV12-4 to TRBJ1-6; 7 bases align to TRBD1. V shed 11 bases, J shed 10 bases, and the junction held 8 bases outside the gene matches. The CDR3 is made up of 12 amino acids. This CDR3 reads CAQGQGESPLHF. As DNA, the CDR3 is TGTGCCCAGGGGCAGGGGGAATCACCCCTCCACTTT.

The V call is TRBV11-2, the J call TRBJ2-7, with D maybe TRBD1 (5 bases). The CDR3 extends over 16 amino acids. The germline V gene has CDR1 SGHAT and CDR2 FQNNGV. The V end was cut by 1 base, the J end by 3 bases, with 16 bases between. The CDR3 bases are TGTGCCAGCAGCTTAGGGCTTCCCAAGCAGGGCTACGAGCAGTACTTC. Amino acid sequence: CASSLGLPKQGYEQYF.

V usage is TRBV5-1 and J usage is TRBJ1-1, with D possibly matching TRBD1 (5 bases). This CDR3 comprises 13 residues. Trimming left V 5 bases short and J 3 bases short, with 11 bases between. Germline CDR1 SGHRS, CDR2 YFSETQ. CDR3 nucleotide sequence: TGCGCCAGCAGACGGATAGGGGACACTGAAGCTTTCTTT. Residues: CASRRIGDTEAFF.

This clone showed up just a few times. V is TRBV7-2 and J is TRBJ2-2; 7 bases are shared with TRBD1. The ends lost 5 bases at V and 4 bases at J; junction bases unmatched: 10. The germline CDR1 and CDR2 sequences are SGHTA and FQGNSA. The CDR3 spans 16 residues. CDR3 coding DNA: TGTGCCAGCAGCACCTTCACAGGGGCTGGCACCGGGGAGCTGTTTTTT. This encodes CASSTFTGAGTGELFF.

V is TRBV10-3 and J is TRBJ2-2; 10 positions agree with TRBD1. Germline trimming cut 7 bases from V and 4 bases from J; bases unmatched to any gene: 6. The CDR3 contains 15 residues. In germline, CDR1 is ENHRY, CDR2 SYGVKD. The CDR3 coding sequence is TGTGCCATCACCGGACAGGGGGGTAGCACCGGGGAGCTGTTTTTT. This sequence encodes CAITGQGGSTGELFF.

The chain joins TRBV19 to TRBJ1-6, with D uncertain. Germline CDR1 reads LNHDA; CDR2 reads SQIVND (reference sequence). Between the trimmed V and J ends, which lost 0 bases and 8 bases, there was a span of 8 bases. The CDR3 consists of 14 residues. The CDR3 here is CASSIEGLDSPLHF. CDR3 sequence (DNA): TGTGCCAGTAGTATAGAGGGCCTGGATTCACCCCTCCACTTT.

The gene calls are TRBV4-1 and TRBJ2-7; 9 bases are a match to TRBD2. There are 15 residues in the CDR3. Germline V gene lookup returns CDR1 MGHRA and CDR2 YSYEKL. V was pared by 1 base and J by 3 bases, with 4 bases of the junction left unmatched. The CDR3 protein is CASSQVVRGGYEQYF. The CDR3 DNA sequence: TGCGCCAGCAGCCAAGTTGTGCGGGGGGGCTACGAGCAGTACTTC.

This clone showed up just a few times. The genes are TRBV28 and TRBJ1-4; TRBD1 matches 7 bases. Germline lookup yields CDR1 MDHEN and CDR2 SYDVKM. The V and J ends lost 7 bases and 4 bases, in that order; junction bases with no gene match: 6. This CDR3 is built from 14 residues. The CDR3 loop is CASTINRGNEKLFF. The DNA for the CDR3 is TGTGCCAGCACCATCAACAGGGGTAATGAAAAACTGTTTTTT.

J is TRBJ2-3 and V is TRBV5-1; 11 positions agree with TRBD2. Germline CDR1 and CDR2: SGHRS and YFSETQ. The CDR3 runs to 16 residues. V lost 4 bases to trimming and J lost 5 bases; unmatched junction nucleotides: 9. The CDR3 region is CASSPELAGEGDTQYF. In DNA, the CDR3 is TGCGCCAGCAGCCCCGAACTAGCGGGGGAAGGAGATACGCAGTATTTT.

The chain recombines TRBV9 with TRBJ1-4, with D perhaps matching TRBD1 (5 bases). Germline CDR1 reads SGDLS; CDR2 reads YYNGEE. CDR3 length equals 13 residues. V lost 4 bases to trimming and J lost 5 bases, with 9 bases between them. The CDR3 nucleotides read TGTGCCAGCAGCCGGGACTTAAATGAAAAACTGTTTTTT. Protein sequence: CASSRDLNEKLFF.

This clone was seen only once. The genes are TRBV6-5 and TRBJ1-3; no definite D call. Germline V gene data show CDR1 as MNHEY and CDR2 as SVGAGI. CDR3 length: 13 residues. The V gene lost 11 bases and the J gene lost 1 base, with 12 bases spanning the gap. The CDR3: CAALHLSGNTIYF. The CDR3 bases are TGTGCCGCTCTCCACCTATCTGGAAACACCATATATTTT.

The genes are TRBV6-5 and TRBJ1-5, with TRBD1 matching 8 bases. The V and J ends lost 8 bases and 4 bases, in that order; junction bases with no gene match: 4. This CDR3 has 13 amino acids. Germline assignment: CDR1 MNHEY and CDR2 SVGAGI. The CDR3 region is CASWDRSNQPQHF. CDR3 coding DNA: TGTGCCAGCTGGGACAGGTCGAATCAGCCCCAGCATTTT.

The J gene is TRBJ1-3, the V gene TRBV9; tentatively, D is TRBD1 (5 bases). Germline V CDR1 and CDR2: SGDLS, YYNGEE. Between the trimmed V and J ends, which lost 0 bases and 0 bases, there was a span of 10 bases. There are 16 residues in the CDR3. Here the CDR3 reads CASSVGGASSGNTIYF. CDR3 bases: TGTGCCAGCAGCGTAGGGGGCGCAAGCTCTGGAAACACCATATATTTT.

A word on this clone: Other DNA sequences from this sample encode an identical CDR3 as well. This sequence joins TRBV5-1 and TRBJ2-3; 7 nucleotides agree with TRBD1. Germline V lookup: CDR1 SGHRS, CDR2 YFSETQ. CDR3 length: 14 amino acids. V lost 0 bases to trimming and J lost 4 bases; unmatched junction nucleotides: 2. The CDR3 bases are TGCGCCAGCAGCTTGGACAGGGGTGCAGATACGCAGTATTTT. Translated, it gives CASSLDRGADTQYF.

The J gene is TRBJ1-5, the V gene TRBV7-8; 9 nucleotides align to TRBD1. Per germline, CDR1 SGHVS and CDR2 FQNEAQ. The CDR3 totals 14 residues. V trimming: 1 base; J trimming: 7 bases; junction bases outside the gene matches: 2. The CDR3 spells CASSLGDRAQPQHF. For the CDR3, the DNA is TGTGCCAGCAGCTTAGGGGACAGGGCCCAGCCCCAGCATTTT.

CDR3 sequence reads: CASSLQRYQETQYF. The CDR3 DNA reads as TGTGCCAGCAGCTTACAGCGGTACCAAGAGACCCAGTACTTC. The V and J genes are TRBV5-4 and TRBJ2-5; possible D gene TRBD2, 5 bases. Germline V lookup: CDR1 SGHNT, CDR2 YYREEE (reference sequence). The CDR3 runs 14 residues. The V and J ends lost 2 bases and 0 bases respectively, with 8 bases between them.

This chain links TRBV6-1 with TRBJ1-2; D remains ambiguous. CDR3 length: 15 amino acids. The V and J ends lost 0 bases and 3 bases respectively, with 11 bases between them. CDR1 and CDR2 from the germline V gene are MNHNS and SASEGT. CDR3 bases: TGTGCCAGCAGTGAAGCGGCGGGGAACTACTATGGCTACACCTTC. Its protein is CASSEAAGNYYGYTF.

The rearrangement uses TRBV29-1 and TRBJ1-4; 9 nucleotides agree with TRBD1. Germline CDR1 and CDR2: SQVTM and ANQGSEA. The CDR3 extends over 13 amino acids. Losses at the gene ends were 7 bases for V and 8 bases for J; bases not matched to a gene: 8. The CDR3 loop is CSAKGQGGEKLFF. CDR3 nucleotides: TGCAGCGCTAAGGGACAGGGTGGCGAAAAACTGTTTTTT.

This clone was recorded a few times. The CDR3 sequence: CASERSSTDTQYF. DNA of the CDR3: TGTGCCAGCGAGCGGAGTAGCACAGATACGCAGTATTTT. V is TRBV2 and J is TRBJ2-3, with D perhaps matching TRBD2 (5 bases). V lost 8 bases to trimming and J lost 0 bases, with 9 bases between them. Germline V gene data show CDR1 as SNHLY and CDR2 as FYNNEI. The CDR3 is made up of 13 amino acids.

V and J are TRBV4-1 and TRBJ1-1; D not resolved. The germline V gene encodes CDR1 MGHRA and CDR2 YSYEKL. Trimming cost V 0 bases and J 8 bases, with 13 bases left between them. CDR3 length: 14 residues. The CDR3 region has the DNA TGCGCCAGCAGCCAAGAAGGTCCCGGCGGGGAAGCTTTCTTT. This gives the protein CASSQEGPGGEAFF.

The V and J genes are TRBV4-2 and TRBJ2-1; TRBD2 might be the D (5 bases). CDR3 length: 16 amino acids. With 2 bases removed from V and 2 bases from J, the gap between germline ends came to 13 bases. CDR1 and CDR2 from the germline V gene are LGHNA and YNFKEQ. CDR3 sequence: CASSQFLTTAYNEQFF. CDR3 nucleotides: TGTGCCAGCAGCCAATTTTTGACTACCGCCTACAATGAGCAGTTCTTC.

The V and J genes are TRBV2 and TRBJ2-3, with D possibly TRBD2 on 7 matching bases. The CDR3 is 15 amino acids. Germline lookup yields CDR1 SNHLY and CDR2 FYNNEI. The V gene lost 6 bases and the J gene lost 5 bases, with 18 bases spanning the gap. The CDR3 bases are TGTGCCAGCAGGAGTAGGGGGGGGGTGGAAGATACGCAGTATTTT. Translated: CASRSRGGVEDTQYF.